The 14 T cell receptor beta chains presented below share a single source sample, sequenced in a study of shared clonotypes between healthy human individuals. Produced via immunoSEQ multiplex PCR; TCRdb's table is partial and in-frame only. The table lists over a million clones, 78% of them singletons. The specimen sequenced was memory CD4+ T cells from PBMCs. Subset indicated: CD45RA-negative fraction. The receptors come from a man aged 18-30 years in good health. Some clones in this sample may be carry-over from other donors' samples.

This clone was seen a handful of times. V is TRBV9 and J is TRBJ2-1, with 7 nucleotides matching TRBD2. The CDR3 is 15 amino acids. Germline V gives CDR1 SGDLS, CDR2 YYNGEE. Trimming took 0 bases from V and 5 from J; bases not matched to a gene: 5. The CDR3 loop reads CASSVEAGENNEQFF. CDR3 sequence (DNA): TGTGCCAGCAGCGTAGAGGCGGGAGAGAACAATGAGCAGTTCTTC.

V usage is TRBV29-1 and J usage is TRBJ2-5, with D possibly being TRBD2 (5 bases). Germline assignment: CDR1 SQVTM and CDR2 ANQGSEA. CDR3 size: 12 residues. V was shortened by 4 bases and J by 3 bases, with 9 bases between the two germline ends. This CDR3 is CSVVRAEETQYF. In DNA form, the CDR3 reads TGCAGCGTTGTGCGGGCGGAAGAGACCCAGTACTTC.

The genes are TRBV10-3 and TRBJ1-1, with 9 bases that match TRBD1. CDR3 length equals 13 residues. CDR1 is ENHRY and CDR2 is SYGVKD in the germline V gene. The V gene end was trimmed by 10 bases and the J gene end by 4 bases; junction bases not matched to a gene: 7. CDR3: CATQGDRATEAFF. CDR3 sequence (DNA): TGTGCCACCCAAGGGGACAGGGCCACTGAAGCTTTCTTT.

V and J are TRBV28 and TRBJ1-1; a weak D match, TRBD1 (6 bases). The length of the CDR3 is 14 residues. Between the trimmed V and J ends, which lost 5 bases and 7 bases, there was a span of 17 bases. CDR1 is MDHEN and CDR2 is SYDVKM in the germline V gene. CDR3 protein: CASSTGKRRGEAFF. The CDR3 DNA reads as TGTGCCAGCAGTACAGGGAAACGACGGGGTGAAGCTTTCTTT.

The CDR3 DNA sequence: TGCGCCAGCAGCCAAGATGTGGGTTACTCCTACGAGCAGTACTTC. Protein product: CASSQDVGYSYEQYF. This rearrangement joins TRBV4-1 to TRBJ2-7; no firm D call. Trimming stripped 0 bases from V and 0 bases from J, with 9 bases between. Germline-derived CDR1 and CDR2 are MGHRA and YSYEKL. CDR3 length equals 15 residues.

CDR3 region: CSAPSGPQYF. The CDR3 DNA reads TGCAGTGCTCCAAGTGGGCCCCAGTACTTC. The rearrangement links TRBV20-1 to TRBJ2-5, with unresolved D. Germline CDR1 is DFQATT and CDR2 is SNEGSKA (reference sequence). This CDR3 comprises 10 residues. V lost 5 bases to trimming and J lost 9 bases, with 10 bases between them.

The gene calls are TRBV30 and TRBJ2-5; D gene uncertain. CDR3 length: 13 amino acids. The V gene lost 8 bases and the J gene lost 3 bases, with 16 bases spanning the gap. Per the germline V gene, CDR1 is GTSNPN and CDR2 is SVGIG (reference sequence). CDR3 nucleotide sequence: TGTGCCCTGGGCGGCACCCCTAAAGAGACCCAGTACTTC. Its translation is CALGGTPKETQYF.

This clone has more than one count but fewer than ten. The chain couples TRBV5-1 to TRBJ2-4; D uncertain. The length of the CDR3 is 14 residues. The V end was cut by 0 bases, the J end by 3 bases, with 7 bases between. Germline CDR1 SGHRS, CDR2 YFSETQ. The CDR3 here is CASSLDSGKNIQYF. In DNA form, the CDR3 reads TGCGCCAGCAGCTTGGATTCAGGCAAAAACATTCAGTACTTC.

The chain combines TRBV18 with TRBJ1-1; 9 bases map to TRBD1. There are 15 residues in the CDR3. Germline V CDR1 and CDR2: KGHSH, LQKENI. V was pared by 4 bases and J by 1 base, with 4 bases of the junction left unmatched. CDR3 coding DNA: TGTGCCAGCTCACGAGAGGACAGGGGGAACACTGAAGCTTTCTTT. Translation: CASSREDRGNTEAFF.

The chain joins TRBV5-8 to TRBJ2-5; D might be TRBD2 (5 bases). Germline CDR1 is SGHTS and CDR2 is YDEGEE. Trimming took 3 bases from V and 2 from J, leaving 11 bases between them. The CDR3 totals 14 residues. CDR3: CASSSGNRQETQYF. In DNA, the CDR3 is TGTGCCAGCAGCTCGGGGAACCGACAAGAGACCCAGTACTTC.

The CDR3 sequence: CASSHSDGYNEQFF. Written as DNA, the CDR3 is TGTGCCAGCTCACATTCGGACGGCTACAATGAGCAGTTCTTC. The chain couples TRBV18 to TRBJ2-1; D remains unclear. This CDR3 contains 14 residues. V gave up 4 bases and J gave up 3 bases, with 10 bases separating them. The V gene's germline CDR1 is KGHSH and CDR2 LQKENI.

Here the CDR3 DNA reads TGTGCCATCACCTTGGACGGGTCGAACACTGAAGCTTTCTTT. Its translation is CAITLDGSNTEAFF. The gene calls are TRBV10-3 and TRBJ1-1; D not resolved. The CDR3 is made up of 14 amino acids. The germline CDR1 and CDR2 sequences are ENHRY and SYGVKD. V lost 7 bases and J 1 base, leaving 13 bases between the germline ends.

CDR3 amino acids: CASSAGDIQYF. CDR3 sequence (DNA): TGTGCCAGTAGCGCCGGAGACATTCAGTACTTC. This chain joins TRBV19 and TRBJ2-4; D gene unclear. V gave up 6 bases and J gave up 8 bases, with 8 bases separating them. There are 11 residues in the CDR3. The germline CDR1 and CDR2 sequences are LNHDA and SQIVND (reference sequence). Complete variable domain (other parts from reference TRBV19 and TRBJ2-4): DGGITQSPKYLFRKEGQNVTLSCEQNLNHDAMYWYRQDPGQGLRLIYYSQIVNDFQKGDIAEGYSVSREKKESFPLTVTSAQKNPTAFYLCASSAGDIQYFGAGTRLSVL.

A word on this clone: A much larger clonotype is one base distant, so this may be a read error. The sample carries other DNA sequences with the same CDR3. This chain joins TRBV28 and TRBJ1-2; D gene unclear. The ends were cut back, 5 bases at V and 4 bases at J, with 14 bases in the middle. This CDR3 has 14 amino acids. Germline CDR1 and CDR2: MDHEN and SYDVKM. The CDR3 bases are TGTGCCAGCAGTCTAATCAAACACGTCTATGGCTACACCTTC. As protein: CASSLIKHVYGYTF.